What follows is one TCR beta chain and its context. Its antigen is currently not known. Base qualities are not recorded, but no much larger clone differs from it by a single base. The data originate from a study of PD-L1 blockade in urothelial cancer (dated by TCRdb to 2016 to 2017). Broadly, across the study: Every patient began therapy at some point between 2014 and 2015 and was given atezolizumab 1,200 mg intravenously every 3 weeks. About 85% of the roughly 29 patients were males with bladder-origin urothelial cancer, and about 65% of the roughly 30 reported a prior smoking history. Patients had an ECOG performance status of 0 or 1 and had received between 0 and 3 prior chemotherapy regimens. Blood samples were analyzed at 3 weeks after treatment start (second dose) and at 6 weeks after treatment start. Blood samples gave median yields of approximately 130,000 T cells and more than 80,000 unique TCRs, along with a median clonality of 0.080. Somatic, immune and clinical correlates of response to PD-L1 blockade with atezolizumab in urothelial cancer were the focus of an exploratory multi-omic analysis. Pretreatment tumor samples and matched peripheral blood, collected serially before and after atezolizumab treatment, underwent TCR sequencing. Durable clinical benefit was defined as progression-free survival longer than 6 months, and TCR features were also tested against progression-free and overall survival. In the same patients, whole exome sequencing and RNA sequencing of pretreatment tumors were performed in addition to TCR sequencing. Durable clinical benefit was achieved by nine patients but not by the remaining 20. Pretreatment blood TCR-seq was available for about 27 patients, at least one posttreatment blood collection was obtained for some 24 patients, and tumor TCR-seq was available for some 24 patients.

The paper's findings and limits, for the study overall: Because of the small sample size (n ≈ 31) and the many exploratory analyses performed, the results are intended to be regarded as hypothesis-generating. A pretreatment peripheral blood TCR clonality below the median was linked to improved progression-free and overall survival. At 3 weeks after the start of treatment, tumor-associated TCR clones in peripheral blood had expanded more in patients with durable benefit (n ≈ 22, p = 0.022).

Synthetic TCR analog templates were spiked into each PCR so that absolute template abundance could be estimated from read counts. Using the immunoSEQ assay, TCRbeta CDR3 regions were amplified from genomic DNA with bias-controlled V and J gene primers. Sequencing of rearranged TCRbeta segments was done at approximately 20X coverage. The authors' pipeline ran thus. Sequencing errors were corrected by clustering, and CDR3s were annotated against IMGT so that V, D and J genes could be assigned. Downstream analyses used only productive TCRbeta rearrangements, leaving out any out-of-frame or stop-codon sequences. Clonality was computed as one minus Shannon entropy normalized by the log of the number of unique productive sequences. Fisher's exact test with Benjamini-Hochberg correction, at a threshold of adjusted p below 0.01, was used to find clones that differed between time points or between blood and tumor. TCRdb took over this immuneACCESS table, retaining in-frame rearrangements with V and J assigned. Such tables are incomplete; in checked studies, under half of the missing clones stem from an unresolved V gene, and the remainder is unexplained. V and J calls plus clone size are reproduced from that table; the DNA served to infer D and trimming. This sample is represented by about 38,000 clones; around four fifths of them were singletons. The top ten clonotypes cover around 15% of the sample.

V is cut back by 4 bases and J by 0 bases, with 5 bases in the junction unmatched. The CDR3 goes from the cysteine to the phenylalanine over 17 residues. CDR3 DNA is the only sequence kept; it has 51 bases, read in frame from the first base. The germline V gene encodes CDR1 SNHLY and CDR2 FYNNEI. The time point tag for this specimen amounts to: pretreatment peripheral blood. A total of approximately 27 patients with locally advanced or metastatic urothelial carcinoma, treated at Memorial Sloan Kettering on a trial protocol, made up the cohort. Peripheral blood mononuclear cells were collected pretreatment and during treatment, at between 1 and 8 total time points per patient. The Qiagen DNeasy Blood extraction kit was used to purify genomic DNA from total PBMCs and from tumor samples. PBMCs were collected pretreatment and during treatment, and were isolated and stored as previously described.

The V and J genes are TRBV2 and TRBJ2-2, with 10 bases matching TRBD2. The TCR comes from a man older than 75 with urothelial cancer. The sequencing here drew on PBMCs, taken around atezolizumab (anti-PD-L1) treatment. The DNA reads as follows: TGTGCCAGCAGTGTGGCTAGCGGGAGCGCGAACACCGGGGAGCTGTTTTTT. This yields the protein CASSVASGSANTGELFF.